The rows below give T cell receptor beta chains drawn from one sample of a study of blood T cell repertoires in COVID-19. Assay: immunoSEQ multiplex PCR; the TCRdb copy retains only in-frame clones and omits some. The sample lists around 140,000 clones, about 89% occurring once. Input material: peripheral blood. The receptors originated from a man in his 60s with active or convalescent COVID-19. CDR3s include the opening cysteine and the closing phenylalanine or tryptophan. Each record gives: clone size, V gene, J gene, D gene, CDR3 protein, CDR3 DNA. A D gene is named only where the DNA matches it firmly. Size is stated for part of the rows, as once, few or many counts, or as a class when the clone is expanded.

-,TRBV30,TRBJ1-3,-,CAWTGGTEGSGNTIYF,TGTGCCTGGACGGGGGGCACGGAGGGCTCTGGAAACACCATATATTTT
-,TRBV2,TRBJ2-7,TRBD1,CASSARQGDSYEQYF,TGTGCCAGCAGTGCACGACAGGGCGACTCCTACGAGCAGTACTTC
-,TRBV11-3,TRBJ2-1,TRBD2,CASSARLAGSSEQFF,TGTGCCAGCAGCGCCCGTCTAGCGGGTTCTAGTGAGCAGTTCTTC
-,TRBV3-1/TRBV3-2,TRBJ2-5,-,CASSPSGEGPVETQYF,TGTGCCAGCAGCCCCTCAGGGGAAGGGCCCGTAGAGACCCAGTACTTC
once,TRBV29-1,TRBJ2-7,-,CSGKDTYEQYF,TGCAGCGGGAAGGACACCTACGAGCAGTACTTC
-,TRBV5-4,TRBJ2-7,-,CASSLVEGYEQYF,TGTGCCAGCAGCTTGGTCGAGGGCTACGAGCAGTACTTC
-,TRBV19,TRBJ1-5,TRBD1,CASSMDRGMSNQPQHF,TGTGCCAGTAGTATGGACAGGGGAATGAGCAATCAGCCCCAGCATTTT
-,TRBV5-6,TRBJ2-1,-,CASAGYSSYNEQFF,TGTGCCAGCGCGGGCTACAGCTCCTACAATGAGCAGTTCTTC
-,TRBV6-5,TRBJ1-3,TRBD1,CASSLGTGSSAIYF,TGTGCCAGCAGCCTAGGGACAGGGAGTAGCGCCATATATTTT
-,TRBV30,TRBJ1-4,-,CAWSGTRGLFF,TGTGCCTGGAGTGGGACCCGAGGGCTGTTTTTT
-,TRBV7-8,TRBJ2-1,-,CASSLSLIGNGRGNYNEQFF,TGTGCCAGCAGCTTATCTTTGATCGGGAACGGCAGGGGCAACTACAATGAGCAGTTCTTC
-,TRBV30,TRBJ2-1,TRBD2,CAWTPLGGDNEQFF,TGTGCCTGGACCCCCCTCGGGGGGGACAATGAGCAGTTCTTC
-,TRBV30,TRBJ2-7,-,CAWSRRGSLSYEQYF,TGTGCCTGGTCCCGCCGGGGAAGCCTCTCCTACGAGCAGTACTTC
-,TRBV5-1,TRBJ2-5,-,CASSWDFGRGQETQYF,TGCGCCAGCAGCTGGGATTTTGGCAGGGGCCAAGAGACCCAGTACTTC
-,TRBV10-3,TRBJ2-7,-,CAISAVRSYEQYF,TGTGCCATCAGTGCCGTCCGTTCCTACGAGCAGTACTTC
-,TRBV5-4,TRBJ1-3,-,CASSTGGEILGNTIYF,TGTGCCAGCAGCACTGGGGGGGAAATCTTAGGAAACACCATATATTTT
once,TRBV28,TRBJ1-1,-,CASSPWGEEVTEAFF,TGTGCCAGCAGTCCCTGGGGGGAGGAGGTCACTGAAGCTTTCTTT
-,TRBV7-2,TRBJ2-7,-,CASSLKDRAYEQYF,TGTGCCAGCAGCTTGAAGGACAGAGCCTACGAGCAGTACTTC
once,TRBV9,TRBJ2-1,TRBD2,CASSVVGVGSGGTNEQFF,TGTGCCAGCAGCGTAGTGGGAGTGGGTAGCGGGGGGACAAATGAGCAGTTCTTC
-,TRBV9,TRBJ2-7,-,CASSTRGHPYEQYF,TGTGCCAGCAGCACCCGGGGACACCCCTACGAGCAGTACTTC
-,TRBV27,TRBJ1-3,TRBD1,CASSLEGDRGPTSGNTIYF,TGTGCCAGCAGTTTAGAAGGAGACAGGGGCCCCACCTCTGGAAACACCATATATTTT
few,TRBV4-3,TRBJ1-1,-,CASSQEGGTEAFF,TGCGCCAGCAGCCAAGAAGGGGGTACTGAAGCTTTCTTT
-,TRBV19,TRBJ1-2,TRBD1,CASSSWSGQGTTNYGYTF,TGTGCCAGTAGTTCATGGAGTGGACAGGGGACAACTAACTATGGCTACACCTTC
few,TRBV6-5,TRBJ2-2,TRBD2,CASSYFSGGTGELFF,TGTGCCAGCAGTTATTTTAGCGGGGGCACCGGGGAGCTGTTTTTT
-,TRBV28,TRBJ1-2,TRBD1,CASSFGTGSSNYGYTF,TGTGCCAGCAGTTTTGGGACAGGGTCTTCTAACTATGGCTACACCTTC
-,TRBV28,TRBJ1-2,TRBD1,CASGQANFNYGYTF,TGTGCCTCGGGACAGGCAAACTTTAACTATGGCTACACCTTC
-,TRBV7-9,TRBJ1-6,-,CASSSGNSPLHF,TGTGCCAGCAGCTCAGGCAATTCACCCCTCCACTTT
once,TRBV29-1,TRBJ1-6,-,CSVLDRSNSPLHF,TGCAGCGTTTTAGACAGGTCCAATTCACCCCTCCACTTT
-,TRBV29-1,TRBJ2-1,TRBD1,CSVVTTGGYEQFF,TGCAGCGTTGTTACGACAGGGGGATATGAGCAGTTCTTC
-,TRBV6-6,TRBJ1-1,-,CASSYRQGMNTEAFF,TGTGCCAGCAGCTACAGGCAGGGGATGAACACTGAAGCTTTCTTT
-,TRBV5-8,TRBJ2-3,TRBD1,CASSWDRGGTDTQYF,TGTGCCAGCAGCTGGGACAGGGGAGGCACAGATACGCAGTATTTT
-,TRBV9,TRBJ2-1,TRBD2,CASSVSPSGDNEQFF,TGTGCCAGCAGCGTAAGTCCTAGCGGGGACAATGAGCAGTTCTTC
once,TRBV2,TRBJ2-5,TRBD2,CASIAGETQYF,TGTGCCAGCATAGCGGGGGAGACCCAGTACTTC
-,TRBV18,TRBJ2-1,-,CASSPPGGNEQFF,TGTGCCAGCTCACCACCAGGAGGCAATGAGCAGTTCTTC
-,TRBV18,TRBJ1-4,-,CASSPDDRTTNEKLFF,TGTGCCAGCTCACCGGATGACAGGACAACTAATGAAAAACTGTTTTTT
-,TRBV11-2,TRBJ1-3,-,CASSLDRAGNTIYF,TGTGCCAGCAGCTTAGACAGGGCGGGAAACACCATATATTTT
-,TRBV6-5,TRBJ1-1,-,CASRQMNTEAFF,TGTGCCAGTCGACAGATGAACACTGAAGCTTTCTTT
-,TRBV6-6,TRBJ1-4,-,CASSIRGGMMKLFF,TGTGCCAGCAGCATCAGGGGTGGGATGATGAAACTGTTTTTT
once,TRBV9,TRBJ1-1,-,CASSVTGLGEAFF,TGTGCCAGCAGCGTGACAGGTCTGGGAGAAGCTTTCTTT
-,TRBV27,TRBJ1-1,-,CASGRLVNTEAFF,TGTGCCAGCGGGAGGCTCGTCAACACTGAAGCTTTCTTT